The 19 T cell receptor beta chains given below trace back to one sample, sequenced in a study of naive and memory T cell subsets. Study-wide findings and caveats: Naive repertoires, especially CD8, held a few larger clonotypes, possibly memory cells re-expressing CD45RA.

Their antigen targets remain unknown. Two oligonucleotides, mixed equimolar, formed the beta constant-region primer covering TRBC1 and TRBC2. Four rounds of PCR amplified the ligated cDNA using nested alpha and beta constant-region primers plus SP2. Via MiXCR, TCRdb re-called the UMI-ligation and nested PCR reads, giving one row per CDR3 protein. The data contain roughly 100,000 distinct CDR3 sequences, roughly 14% of them singletons. Sequenced: naive CD8+ T cells from blood. These receptor sequences come from a human donor in good health.

This clonotype was detected ten times or more. This chain connects TRBV12-3 or TRBV12-4 to TRBJ2-2, with a weak D call TRBD1 (6 bases). The CDR3 extends over 14 amino acids. Between the trimmed V and J ends, which lost 7 bases and 1 base, there was a span of 10 bases. CDR3 in DNA: TGTGCCAGCAAAGGCAGGGGGAACACCGGGGAGCTGTTTTTT. Its protein is CASKGRGNTGELFF.

This clonotype was found many times. This chain joins TRBV29-1 and TRBJ2-5, with D possibly being TRBD2 (6 bases). V lost 1 base and J lost 2, with 11 bases in between. Germline V gives CDR1 SQVTM, CDR2 ANQGSEA. CDR3 length equals 14 residues. CDR3 amino acids: CSVEVAGTQETQYF. CDR3 bases: TGCAGCGTTGAAGTGGCGGGGACTCAAGAGACCCAGTACTTC.

The chain's CDR3 is CASSQDEGTGATYEQYF. CDR3 DNA sequence: TGCGCCAGCAGCCAAGACGAAGGGACAGGGGCAACCTACGAGCAGTACTTC. The J gene is TRBJ2-7, the V gene TRBV4-3; TRBD1 matches 10 bases. Germline V CDR1 and CDR2: LGHNA, YSLEER. Trimming removed 0 bases from V and 2 bases from J; junction bases left unmatched: 7. The CDR3 runs to 17 residues.

This clonotype was counted a few times. The CDR3 does not end in the conserved phenylalanine or tryptophan, so this is likely a read error. This CDR3 is CASSYRDRDEKLFL. For the CDR3, the DNA is TGTGCCAGCAGTTACCGTGACAGGGACGAAAAACTGTTTCTT. This chain joins TRBV6-6 and TRBJ1-4, with TRBD1 identical over 7 bases. In germline, CDR1 is MNHNY, CDR2 SVGAGI (reference sequence). J lost 8 bases, V lost 2 bases, and 5 bases had no gene match. The CDR3 sequence is 14 residues long.

V usage is TRBV6-5 and J usage is TRBJ2-2; D is possibly TRBD1 or TRBD2 (6 bases each). The germline V gene encodes CDR1 MNHEY and CDR2 SVGAGI. V shed 0 bases and J shed 9 bases, with 20 bases lying between them. The CDR3 length is 17 residues. CDR3 region: CASSYSGGGPVVRELFF. In DNA form, the CDR3 reads TGTGCCAGCAGTTACTCAGGAGGGGGTCCGGTGGTCAGGGAGCTGTTTTTT.

This clonotype was counted between two and nine times. The rearrangement joins TRBV25-1 to TRBJ1-2, with 9 bases identical to TRBD1. Germline V gene sequence: CDR1 MGHDK, CDR2 SYGVNS. V shed 6 bases, J shed 1 base, and the junction held 6 bases outside the gene matches. The CDR3 consists of 15 residues. CDR3 sequence reads: CASRGDRGGNYGYTF. CDR3 in DNA: TGTGCCAGCAGGGGAGACAGGGGGGGTAACTATGGCTACACCTTC.

The rearrangement joins TRBV13 to TRBJ1-1, with 9 bases matching TRBD1. The CDR3 length is 14 residues. The junction had 5 bases not matched to a gene; V was cut back by 3 bases and J by 6 bases. Germline V gene data show CDR1 as PRHDT and CDR2 as FYEKMQ (reference sequence). CDR3 DNA sequence: TGTGCCAGCAGCTTGGGGAGACAGGGGGCTGAAGCTTTCTTT. It specifies CASSLGRQGAEAFF. Complete variable domain (other parts from reference TRBV13 and TRBJ1-1): AAGVIQSPRHLIKEKRETATLKCYPIPRHDTVYWYQQGPGQDPQFLISFYEKMQSDKGSIPDRFSAQQFSDYHSELNMSSLELGDSALYFCASSLGRQGAEAFFGQGTRLTVV.

The genes are TRBV20-1 and TRBJ2-7; perhaps TRBD2 as D (5 bases). Germline V gene sequence: CDR1 DFQATT, CDR2 SNEGSKA (reference sequence). The CDR3 runs to 16 residues. The V end was cut by 1 base, the J end by 5 bases, with 21 bases between. The CDR3 spells CSARVEAVWAGNEQYF. Written as DNA, the CDR3 is TGCAGTGCTAGAGTAGAAGCGGTCTGGGCTGGGAACGAGCAGTACTTC.

This clonotype was picked up many times. The chain is built from TRBV20-1 and TRBJ1-1; 7 bases are shared with TRBD1. This CDR3 region has 11 residues. V lost 7 bases to trimming and J lost 10 bases; unmatched junction nucleotides: 9. The germline CDR1 and CDR2 sequences are DFQATT and SNEGSKA (reference sequence). Written as DNA, the CDR3 is TGCAGTGGGATAAGGACAGGCGGAGCTTTCTTT. Translating gives CSGIRTGGAFF.

This clonotype was counted a few times. The V call is TRBV27, the J call TRBJ1-5; D perhaps matches TRBD1 (5 bases). The ends were cut back, 6 bases at V and 7 bases at J, with 16 bases in the middle. CDR1 and CDR2 (germline): MNHEY, SMNVEV (reference sequence). This CDR3 is built from 14 residues. Written as DNA, the CDR3 is TGTGCCAGCAGGGGGGTTGCGGGCCGGCAGCCCCAGCATTTT. Translation gives CASRGVAGRQPQHF.

The chain couples TRBV7-9 to TRBJ1-6, with D maybe TRBD1 (6 bases). Trimming left V 3 bases short and J 10 bases short, with 10 bases between. The CDR3 is 13 amino acids. Germline assignment: CDR1 SEHNR and CDR2 FQNEAQ (reference sequence). The DNA for the CDR3 is TGTGCCAGCAGCTTGGGGACACAGTCACCCCTCCACTTT. Residues: CASSLGTQSPLHF.

A few counts support this clonotype. The rearrangement links TRBV2 to TRBJ2-1, with TRBD1 as a possible D gene (5 bases). This CDR3 has 17 amino acids. Between the trimmed V and J ends, which lost 10 bases and 9 bases, there was a span of 31 bases. CDR1 SNHLY and CDR2 FYNNEI come from the germline V gene. The CDR3 DNA reads as TGTGCCACCCAAGACGTCCCCAGACAGTTAGGTGGTAGTGAGCAGTTCTTC. It is translated as CATQDVPRQLGGSEQFF. Full variable domain (remainder filled in from reference TRBV2 and TRBJ2-1): EPEVTQTPSHQVTQMGQEVILRCVPISNHLYFYWYRQILGQKVEFLVSFYNNEISEKSEIFDDQFSVERPDGSNFTLKIRSTKLEDSAMYFCATQDVPRQLGGSEQFFGPGTRLTVL.

Ten or more counts support this clonotype. The rearrangement uses TRBV29-1 and TRBJ2-7; 7 bases line up with TRBD2. The trim removed 7 bases at V and 3 bases at J, leaving 9 bases unmatched. This CDR3 contains 13 residues. The germline V gene has CDR1 SQVTM and CDR2 ANQGSEA. The chain's CDR3 is CSGGGSGFYEQYF. The CDR3 coding sequence is TGCAGCGGCGGGGGTAGCGGGTTCTACGAGCAGTACTTC.

The chain combines TRBV15 with TRBJ1-2; TRBD1 might be the D (5 bases). This CDR3 contains 11 residues. Germline V gene data show CDR1 as LNHNV and CDR2 as YYDKDF (reference sequence). V was pared by 9 bases and J by 6 bases, with 11 bases between. CDR3 residues: CATASGHGYTF. CDR3 in DNA: TGTGCCACAGCGTCAGGGCATGGCTACACCTTC.

The chain has TRBV4-3 and TRBJ2-3, with a tentative D call TRBD1 (5 bases). The CDR3 has 12 residues. Per the germline V gene, CDR1 is LGHNA and CDR2 is YSLEER. V shed 3 bases and J shed 9 bases, with 10 bases lying between them. In DNA, the CDR3 is TGCGCCAGCAGCCATGACAGATTAACGCAGTATTTT. Its translation is CASSHDRLTQYF.

This clonotype was counted many times. This chain uses TRBV12-3 or TRBV12-4 with TRBJ1-1; 10 bases are shared with TRBD1. The CDR3 consists of 13 residues. The trim removed 6 bases at V and 3 bases at J, leaving 1 base unmatched. CDR3 in DNA: TGTGCCAGCAGGGGGACAGGGGACACTGAAGCTTTCTTT. Its protein product is CASRGTGDTEAFF.

In its sample, this clonotype was seen a few times. The chain has TRBV13 and TRBJ2-3; possible D gene TRBD1, 5 bases. From germline, CDR1 is PRHDT and CDR2 FYEKMQ (reference sequence). This CDR3 has 12 amino acids. V was pared by 4 bases and J by 7 bases, with 9 bases between. The CDR3 coding sequence is TGTGCCAGCAGCTCAGGGATAAATACGCAGTATTTT. It codes for CASSSGINTQYF.

In this sample, this clonotype turned up many times. V gene TRBV9 combines with J gene TRBJ2-7, with 10 positions matching TRBD2. CDR3 length equals 14 residues. J gave up 5 bases and V 5 bases, and 7 bases lay outside the gene matches. Germline CDR1 SGDLS, CDR2 YYNGEE. The CDR3 loop is CASSPSGSTHEQYF. Written as DNA, the CDR3 is TGTGCCAGCAGTCCTAGCGGGAGTACCCACGAGCAGTACTTC. Using reference TRBV9 and TRBJ2-7 for the parts outside the CDR3, the full variable domain is DSGVTQTPKHLITATGQRVTLRCSPRSGDLSVYWYQQSLDQGLQFLIQYYNGEERAKGNILERFSAQQFPDLHSELNLSSLELGDSALYFCASSPSGSTHEQYFGPGTRLTVT.

This clonotype has a count of ten or more. The chain uses TRBV7-9 and TRBJ2-7, with unresolved D. The V gene's germline CDR1 is SEHNR and CDR2 FQNEAQ (reference sequence). This CDR3 is 12 amino acids long. Trimming stripped 5 bases from V and 7 bases from J, with 12 bases between. CDR3 protein: CASSTDPIEQYF. The CDR3 DNA reads TGTGCCAGCAGCACGGACCCGATTGAGCAGTACTTC.